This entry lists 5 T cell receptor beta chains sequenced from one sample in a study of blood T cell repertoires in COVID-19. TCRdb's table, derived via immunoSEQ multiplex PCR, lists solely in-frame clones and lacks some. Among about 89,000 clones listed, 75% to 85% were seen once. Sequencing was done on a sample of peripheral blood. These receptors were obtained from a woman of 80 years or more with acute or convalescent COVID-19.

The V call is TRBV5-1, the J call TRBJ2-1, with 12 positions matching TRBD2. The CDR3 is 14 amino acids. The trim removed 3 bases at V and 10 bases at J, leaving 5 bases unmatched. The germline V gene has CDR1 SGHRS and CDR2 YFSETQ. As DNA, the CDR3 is TGCGCCAGCAGCTCCGGGACTAGCGGGCTCGAGCAGTTCTTC. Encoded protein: CASSSGTSGLEQFF.

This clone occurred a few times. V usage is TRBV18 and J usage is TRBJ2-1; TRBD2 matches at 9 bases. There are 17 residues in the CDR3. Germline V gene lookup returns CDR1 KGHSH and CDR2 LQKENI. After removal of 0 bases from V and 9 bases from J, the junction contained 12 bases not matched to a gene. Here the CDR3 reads CASSPPSGLAGRGEQFF. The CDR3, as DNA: TGTGCCAGCTCACCACCGTCCGGGCTAGCGGGACGGGGTGAGCAGTTCTTC.

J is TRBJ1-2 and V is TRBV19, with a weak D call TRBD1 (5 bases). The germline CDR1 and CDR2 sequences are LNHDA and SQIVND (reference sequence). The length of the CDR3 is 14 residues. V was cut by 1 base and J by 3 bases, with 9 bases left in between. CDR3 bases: TGTGCCAGTAGTATAGGTTGGGGCGACTATGGCTACACCTTC. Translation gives CASSIGWGDYGYTF.

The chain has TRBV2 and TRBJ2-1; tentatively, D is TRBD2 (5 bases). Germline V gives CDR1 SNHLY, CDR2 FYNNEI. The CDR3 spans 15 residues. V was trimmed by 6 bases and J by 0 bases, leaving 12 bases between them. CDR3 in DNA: TGTGCCAGCAGACGATTCACTAGCTCCTACAATGAGCAGTTCTTC. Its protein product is CASRRFTSSYNEQFF.

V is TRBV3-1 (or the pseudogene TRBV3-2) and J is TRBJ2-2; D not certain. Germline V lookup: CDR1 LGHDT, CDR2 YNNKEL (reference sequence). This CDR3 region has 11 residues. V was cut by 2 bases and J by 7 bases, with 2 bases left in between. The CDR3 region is CASSQLGELFF. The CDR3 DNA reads TGTGCCAGCAGCCAACTCGGGGAGCTGTTTTTT.